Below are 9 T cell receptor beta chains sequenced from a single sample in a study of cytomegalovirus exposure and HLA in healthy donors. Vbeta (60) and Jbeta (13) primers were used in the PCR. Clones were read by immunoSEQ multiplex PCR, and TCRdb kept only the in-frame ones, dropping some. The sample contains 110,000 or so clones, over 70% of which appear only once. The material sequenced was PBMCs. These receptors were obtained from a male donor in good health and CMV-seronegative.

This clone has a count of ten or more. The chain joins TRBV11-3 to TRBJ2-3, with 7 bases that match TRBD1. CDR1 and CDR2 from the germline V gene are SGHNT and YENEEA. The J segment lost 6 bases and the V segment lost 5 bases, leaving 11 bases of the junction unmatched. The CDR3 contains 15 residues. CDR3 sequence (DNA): TGTGCCAGCAGCCCACATTCCGGGACAGCCGATACGCAGTATTTT. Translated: CASSPHSGTADTQYF. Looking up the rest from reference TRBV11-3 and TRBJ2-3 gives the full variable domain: EAGVVQSPRYKIIEKKQPVAFWCNPISGHNTLYWYLQNLGQGPELLIRYENEEAVDDSQLPKDRFSAERLKGVDSTLKIQPAELGDSAVYLCASSPHSGTADTQYFGPGTRLTVL.

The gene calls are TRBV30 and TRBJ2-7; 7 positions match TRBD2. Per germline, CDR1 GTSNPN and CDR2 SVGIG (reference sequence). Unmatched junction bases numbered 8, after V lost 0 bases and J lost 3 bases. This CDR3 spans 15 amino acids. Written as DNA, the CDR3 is TGTGCCTGGAGTGTAGGGCTAGCGGTTCTCTACGAGCAGTACTTC. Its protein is CAWSVGLAVLYEQYF.

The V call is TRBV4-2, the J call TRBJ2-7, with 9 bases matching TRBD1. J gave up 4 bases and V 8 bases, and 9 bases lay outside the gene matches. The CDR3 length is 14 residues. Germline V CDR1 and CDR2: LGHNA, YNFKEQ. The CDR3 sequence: CASSPRDREYEQYF. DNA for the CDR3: TGTGCCAGCTCCCCCCGGGACAGGGAATACGAGCAGTACTTC.

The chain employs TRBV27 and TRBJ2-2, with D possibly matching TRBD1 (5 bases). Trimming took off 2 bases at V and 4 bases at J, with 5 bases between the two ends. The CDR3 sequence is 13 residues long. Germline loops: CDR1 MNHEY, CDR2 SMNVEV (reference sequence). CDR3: CASSLDSTGELFF. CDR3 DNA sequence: TGTGCCAGCAGTTTAGACAGCACCGGGGAGCTGTTTTTT.

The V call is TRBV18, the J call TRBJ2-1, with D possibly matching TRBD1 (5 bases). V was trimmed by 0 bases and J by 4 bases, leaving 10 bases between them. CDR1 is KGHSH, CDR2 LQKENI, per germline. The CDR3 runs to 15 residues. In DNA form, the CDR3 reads TGTGCCAGCTCACCACCGGGGCGCGATTACAATGAGCAGTTCTTC. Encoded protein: CASSPPGRDYNEQFF.

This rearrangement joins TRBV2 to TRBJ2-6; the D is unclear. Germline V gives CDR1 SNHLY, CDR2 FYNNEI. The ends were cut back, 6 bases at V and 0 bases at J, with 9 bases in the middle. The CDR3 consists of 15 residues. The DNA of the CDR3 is TGTGCCAGCAGCATTGAGCCCTCTGGGGCCAACGTCCTGACTTTC. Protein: CASSIEPSGANVLTF.

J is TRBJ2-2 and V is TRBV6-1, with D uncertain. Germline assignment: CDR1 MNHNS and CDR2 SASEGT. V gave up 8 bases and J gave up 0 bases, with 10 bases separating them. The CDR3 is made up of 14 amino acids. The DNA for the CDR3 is TGTGCCAGCTTGGAGCGCGCGAACACCGGGGAGCTGTTTTTT. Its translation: CASLERANTGELFF.

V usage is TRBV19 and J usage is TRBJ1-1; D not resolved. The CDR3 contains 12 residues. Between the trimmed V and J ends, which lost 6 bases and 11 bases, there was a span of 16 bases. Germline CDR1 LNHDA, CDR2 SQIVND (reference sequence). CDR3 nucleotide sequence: TGTGCCAGTAGCTTCGAGGGCTCGAGGGCTTTCTTT. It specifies CASSFEGSRAFF.

CDR3 DNA: TGTGCCAGCAGCCTGACCGGGACAGGGGGCGTACAGCCCCAGCATTTT. Translating gives CASSLTGTGGVQPQHF. The V and J genes are TRBV28 and TRBJ1-5; 12 nucleotides align to TRBD1. V was pared by 6 bases and J by 7 bases, with 10 bases of the junction left unmatched. Germline V gene sequence: CDR1 MDHEN, CDR2 SYDVKM. This CDR3 is 16 amino acids long.